This T cell receptor (beta chain) was identified in a study of vaccination and CD4 T cells after COVID-19. Study information: Median time from COVID diagnosis to post-COVID sampling was about 100 days (35 to 161). Post-vaccination samples were procured at a median of around 78 days following dose two (range 14 to 241). Study-level points and caveats: Convalescent patients saw a median roughly 90% of their reactive clones show up only after vaccination.

In regard to this clonotype: Antigen: not known.

The Oncomine TCR Beta short-read assay sequenced DNA from cultured CD4+ T cells. Genomic DNA was extracted from cultured CD4+ T cells. In TCRdb, the PCR reads were re-called with MiXCR into one record per CDR3 protein. The data hold approximately 19,000 distinct CDR3 sequences, with nearly 55% observed a single time. Stated treatment: roughly nine-day PBMC culture with coronavirus spike peptide pools or control peptides (ViraFEST assay). The sample was CD4+ T cells from blood, cultured in vitro. The TCR comes from a human donor who had recovered from COVID-19.

The CDR3 region has the DNA TGTGCCAGCAGCCGGACTGTAGGGGAAAAACTGTTTTTT. It is translated as CASSRTVGEKLFF. J is TRBJ1-4 and V is TRBV6-1; D gene uncertain. CDR1 MNHNS and CDR2 SASEGT come from the germline V gene. V was trimmed by 6 bases and J by 8 bases, leaving 13 bases between them. CDR3 size: 13 residues.